This passage covers 17 T cell receptor beta chains from one sample sequenced in a study of cytomegalovirus exposure and HLA in healthy donors. Sequencing was performed with immunoSEQ multiplex PCR; in TCRdb, only in-frame clones are kept and a portion is missing. Among some 290,000 clones listed, 88% were seen once. The sequenced material came from PBMCs. Every receptor here comes from a man under 40 in good health and CMV-seronegative.

The chain employs TRBV6-5 and TRBJ1-3; TRBD1 is a possible D gene (6 bases). This CDR3 comprises 15 residues. Trimming pared 8 bases from V and 0 bases from J, leaving 14 bases between. The germline V gene encodes CDR1 MNHEY and CDR2 SVGAGI. In DNA, the CDR3 is TGTGCCAGCGGCCCGGACAGATACTCTGGAAACACCATATATTTT. Protein: CASGPDRYSGNTIYF.

The CDR3 region has the DNA TGTGCCAGCAGTGAACAGGGGCCTAACTATGGCTACACCTTC. It encodes CASSEQGPNYGYTF. V and J are TRBV21-1 and TRBJ1-2; the table's D gene call, TRBD1, was not cross checked with the DNA. TRBV21-1 is flagged as a pseudogene. There are 14 residues in the CDR3.

This sequence joins TRBV28 and TRBJ1-2, with D hard to call. Per the germline V gene, CDR1 is MDHEN and CDR2 is SYDVKM. The CDR3 length is 13 residues. Trimming removed 6 bases at V and 6 bases at J, with 14 bases between. CDR3 residues: CASRLEGLHGYTF. Written as DNA, the CDR3 is TGTGCCAGCAGACTCGAGGGATTACATGGCTACACCTTC.

The rearrangement links TRBV27 to TRBJ1-2, with a possible D match to TRBD1 (5 bases). The CDR3 has 13 residues. Trimming took off 3 bases at V and 2 bases at J, with 7 bases between the two ends. Germline CDR1 is MNHEY and CDR2 is SMNVEV (reference sequence). The DNA of the CDR3 is TGTGCCAGCAGTTTTTCAGGGAACTATGGCTACACCTTC. It codes for CASSFSGNYGYTF.

V usage is TRBV29-1 and J usage is TRBJ1-2; D is unresolved. Trimming cost V 4 bases and J 4 bases, with 13 bases left between them. CDR3 length: 13 residues. Per germline, CDR1 SQVTM and CDR2 ANQGSEA. The CDR3 DNA reads TGCAGCGTTGTCACCGGGAACCTCTATGGCTACACCTTC. This sequence encodes CSVVTGNLYGYTF.

J is TRBJ1-2 and V is TRBV5-8; TRBD1 matches 7 bases. J was trimmed by 5 bases and V by 4 bases; bases with no gene match: 8. The germline V gene has CDR1 SGHTS and CDR2 YDEGEE. This CDR3 has 14 amino acids. The CDR3 DNA reads as TGTGCCAGCAGCCCAACGACAGGGAAGTATGGCTACACCTTC. It encodes CASSPTTGKYGYTF.

In its sample, this clone was seen once. J is TRBJ1-3 and V is TRBV15; TRBD1 agrees at 8 bases. The CDR3 has 17 amino acids. V dropped 0 bases and J dropped 0; count of bases not matched to a gene: 4. Per the germline V gene, CDR1 is LNHNV and CDR2 is YYDKDF (reference sequence). The CDR3 nucleotides read TGTGCCACCAGCAGAGAGCGACAGGGGTTCTCTGGAAACACCATATATTTT. Its protein product is CATSRERQGFSGNTIYF.

This chain connects TRBV5-1 to TRBJ2-5, with D maybe TRBD2 (5 bases). The germline V and J ends were trimmed by 0 bases and 7 bases, with 16 bases remaining between them. The CDR3 is 15 residues long. Germline CDR1 SGHRS, CDR2 YFSETQ. As DNA, the CDR3 is TGCGCCAGCAGCTTGGCAGCGGACCCCCGGGGGACCCAGTACTTC. Its protein is CASSLAADPRGTQYF.

The gene calls are TRBV5-4 and TRBJ1-2, with D possibly being TRBD1 (5 bases). Germline assignment: CDR1 SGHNT and CDR2 YYREEE (reference sequence). The CDR3 spans 15 residues. V lost 0 bases and J lost 5, with 14 bases in between. The CDR3 DNA reads as TGTGCCAGCAGCTTGGCGCGGGGGTCGGGATATGGCTACACCTTC. This translates into CASSLARGSGYGYTF.

The V and J genes are TRBV7-8 and TRBJ2-5; 8 nucleotides agree with TRBD2. The CDR3 length is 16 residues. Losses at the gene ends were 6 bases for V and 2 bases for J; bases not matched to a gene: 11. Germline V gene sequence: CDR1 SGHVS, CDR2 FQNEAQ. The DNA of the CDR3 is TGTGCCAGCAGTTTCCGGGGGGGCGGTCGACAAGAGACCCAGTACTTC. This encodes CASSFRGGGRQETQYF.

The rearrangement links TRBV9 to TRBJ2-2, with D perhaps matching TRBD2 (6 bases). CDR1 is SGDLS and CDR2 is YYNGEE in the germline V gene. V lost 0 bases to trimming and J lost 7 bases, with 13 bases between them. This CDR3 contains 15 residues. The CDR3 bases are TGTGCCAGCAGCGTAGCGGGGGAAGGCATCGGGGAGCTGTTTTTT. Translated: CASSVAGEGIGELFF.

The rearrangement uses TRBV7-9 and TRBJ2-1; D possibly corresponds to TRBD1 (6 bases). V gave up 4 bases and J gave up 8 bases, with 15 bases separating them. CDR1 is SEHNR and CDR2 is FQNEAQ in the germline V gene (reference sequence). This CDR3 has 14 amino acids. Here the CDR3 DNA reads TGTGCCAGCAGCTACCGCCGGGACATTGATGAGCAGTTCTTC. This encodes CASSYRRDIDEQFF.

This clone appeared a single time. The chain combines TRBV11-2 with TRBJ2-2; no definite D call. The CDR3 is 14 residues long. Trimming removed 5 bases from V and 9 bases from J, with 16 bases in between. Germline values: CDR1 SGHAT, CDR2 FQNNGV. This chain's CDR3 is CASSPTTALRELFF. The DNA of the CDR3 is TGTGCCAGCAGCCCTACCACAGCCCTCCGGGAGCTGTTTTTT.

The rearrangement uses TRBV2 and TRBJ1-2; no clear D. The length of the CDR3 is 13 residues. Germline values: CDR1 SNHLY, CDR2 FYNNEI. Trimming stripped 4 bases from V and 4 bases from J, with 10 bases between. In DNA form, the CDR3 reads TGTGCCAGCAGTGTTGGGCAGATCTATGGCTACACCTTC. It specifies CASSVGQIYGYTF.

This clone was counted a few times. The rearrangement links TRBV19 to TRBJ1-2; D ambiguous. V lost 3 bases, J lost 7 bases, and 21 bases lay in between. CDR1 LNHDA and CDR2 SQIVND come from the germline V gene (reference sequence). The CDR3 is 16 residues long. CDR3 bases: TGTGCCAGTAGTATGTCGTCCCCGGGAGGTCTAAGTGGCTACACCTTC. Amino acids: CASSMSSPGGLSGYTF.

The chain uses TRBV6-6 and TRBJ2-1, with TRBD2 matching over 7 bases. Unmatched junction bases numbered 15, after V lost 7 bases and J lost 9 bases. Germline values: CDR1 MNHNY, CDR2 SVGAGI (reference sequence). The CDR3 loop spans 15 amino acids. The CDR3 coding sequence is TGTGCCAGCACTCCAACGGGGGGACTTTTCACTGAGCAGTTCTTC. Its translation is CASTPTGGLFTEQFF.

The chain is built from TRBV6-5 and TRBJ1-2; D remains unclear. Trimming stripped 0 bases from V and 8 bases from J, with 10 bases between. The CDR3 contains 13 residues. In germline, CDR1 is MNHEY, CDR2 SVGAGI. Here the CDR3 reads CASSYSMGGGYTF. The CDR3 DNA reads TGTGCCAGCAGTTACTCGATGGGAGGAGGCTACACCTTC.